The 7 T cell receptor beta chains given below trace back to one sample, sequenced in a study of T cell responses to AZD1222 COVID-19 vaccine. Profiling relied on immunoSEQ multiplex PCR, and the TCRdb table lists in-frame clones only, not all of them. The repertoire holds 210,000 or so clones, with under 95% as singletons. Material: peripheral blood, obtained on day 0 of MenACWY control vaccination. All receptors come from an adult in good health.

The chain has TRBV11-1 and TRBJ1-6; TRBD1 is a possible D gene (6 bases). CDR3 length: 14 amino acids. With 5 bases removed from V and 7 bases from J, the gap between germline ends came to 12 bases. The germline gives CDR1 SGHAT, CDR2 FQDESV (reference sequence). CDR3 in DNA: TGTGCCAGCAGCCCACAGGGTAAAAATTCACCCCTCCACTTT. Translating gives CASSPQGKNSPLHF.

This clone was picked up one time. CDR3 sequence reads: CASGLAGGDEQFF. In DNA, the CDR3 is TGTGCTAGTGGTTTGGCGGGGGGTGATGAGCAGTTCTTC. This chain joins TRBV12-5 and TRBJ2-1; 7 bases align to TRBD2. In germline, CDR1 is LGHNT, CDR2 FRNRAP. V lost 1 base and J lost 8; bases outside the gene matches: 2. The CDR3 sequence is 13 residues long.

The V and J genes are TRBV10-2 and TRBJ1-2; 10 nucleotides align to TRBD1. The germline V gene encodes CDR1 WSHSY and CDR2 SAAADI. After removal of 5 bases from V and 2 bases from J, the junction contained 5 bases not matched to a gene. CDR3 size: 15 residues. CDR3 sequence: CASSLMGQGNYGYTF. CDR3 coding DNA: TGCGCCAGCAGTTTGATGGGACAGGGGAACTATGGCTACACCTTC.

This chain connects TRBV18 to TRBJ2-2; D unclear. Trimming took off 1 base at V and 0 bases at J, with 12 bases between the two ends. This CDR3 contains 17 residues. CDR1 KGHSH and CDR2 LQKENI come from the germline V gene. In DNA, the CDR3 is TGTGCCAGCTCACCACTAAGCAGAACGACGAACACCGGGGAGCTGTTTTTT. Its translation: CASSPLSRTTNTGELFF.

The chain couples TRBV19 to TRBJ2-1, with 11 bases matching TRBD2. Trimming cost V 8 bases and J 5 bases; bases outside gene matches: 5. Germline lookup yields CDR1 LNHDA and CDR2 SQIVND (reference sequence). CDR3 length equals 14 residues. The CDR3 nucleotides are TGTGCCAGTTTTACTAGCGGGGGAAACAATGAGCAGTTCTTC. As protein: CASFTSGGNNEQFF.

J is TRBJ2-7 and V is TRBV6-2 or TRBV6-3, with 10 bases that match TRBD2. The CDR3 extends over 15 amino acids. V was clipped by 5 bases and J by 1 base; unmatched bases: 5. Looked up from germline, CDR1 is MNHEY and CDR2 is SVGEGT. Here the CDR3 reads CASSAPSGGSYEQYF. CDR3 nucleotide sequence: TGTGCCAGCAGTGCTCCTAGCGGGGGTTCCTACGAGCAGTACTTC.

This chain joins TRBV7-9 and TRBJ1-2, with a weak D call TRBD1 (6 bases). Trimming took off 2 bases at V and 8 bases at J, with 9 bases between the two ends. CDR1 SEHNR and CDR2 FQNEAQ come from the germline V gene (reference sequence). This CDR3 contains 12 residues. CDR3 nucleotide sequence: TGTGCCAGCAGCTTAAGGGGGGGAGGCTACACCTTC. Amino acid sequence: CASSLRGGGYTF. Full variable domain (missing parts from reference TRBV7-9 and TRBJ1-2): DTGVSQNPRHKITKRGQNVTFRCDPISEHNRLYWYRQTLGQGPEFLTYFQNEAQLEKSRLLSDRFSAERPKGSFSTLEIQRTEQGDSAMYLCASSLRGGGYTFGSGTRLTVV.